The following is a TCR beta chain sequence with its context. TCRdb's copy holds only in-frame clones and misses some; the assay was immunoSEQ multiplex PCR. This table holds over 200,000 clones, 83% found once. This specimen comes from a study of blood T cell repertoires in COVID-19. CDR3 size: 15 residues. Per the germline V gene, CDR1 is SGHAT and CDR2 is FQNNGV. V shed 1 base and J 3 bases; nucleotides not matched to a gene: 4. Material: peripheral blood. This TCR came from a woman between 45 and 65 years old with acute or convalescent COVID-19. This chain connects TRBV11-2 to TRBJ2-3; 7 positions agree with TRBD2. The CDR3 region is CASSLGTSSTDTQYF. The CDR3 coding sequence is TGTGCCAGCAGCTTAGGGACTAGTTCGACAGATACGCAGTATTTT.